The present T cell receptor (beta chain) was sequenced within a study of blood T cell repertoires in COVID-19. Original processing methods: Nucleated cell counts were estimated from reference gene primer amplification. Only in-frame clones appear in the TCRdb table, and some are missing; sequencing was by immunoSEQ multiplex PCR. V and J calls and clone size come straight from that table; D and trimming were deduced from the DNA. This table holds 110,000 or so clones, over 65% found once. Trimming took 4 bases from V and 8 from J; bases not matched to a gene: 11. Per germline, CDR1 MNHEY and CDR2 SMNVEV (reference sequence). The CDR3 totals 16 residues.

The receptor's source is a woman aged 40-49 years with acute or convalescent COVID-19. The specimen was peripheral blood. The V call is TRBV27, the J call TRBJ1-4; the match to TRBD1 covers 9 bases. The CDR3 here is CASSSTWDRVREKLFF. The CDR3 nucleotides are TGTGCCAGCAGTTCAACCTGGGACAGGGTGAGGGAAAAACTGTTTTTT.